The clone carrying this TCR beta chain was counted many times. The antigen is undetermined. TCRdb processed the 5' RACE reads anew with MiXCR; each CDR3 protein has one entry. The sample lists hundreds of thousands of distinct CDR3 sequences, roughly 12% occurring once. The sample belongs to a study of T cells after yellow fever vaccination. Study observations and caveats: A small proportion of clonotypes was detected in both the CD4 and CD8 compartments.

The CDR3 covers 15 residues. Germline V CDR1 and CDR2: MNHNS, SASEGT. V shed 7 bases, J shed 2 bases, and the junction held 11 bases outside the gene matches. The rearrangement joins TRBV6-1 to TRBJ2-7; 7 nucleotides match TRBD1. This clonotype was sampled from a young man who received the YFV17D yellow fever vaccine. The sequencing used PBMCs, collected on the day of the yellow fever booster vaccination. The CDR3 loop reads CASTARGQAAYEQYF. The CDR3 bases are TGTGCCAGCACCGCTCGCGGACAGGCCGCCTACGAGCAGTACTTC.